The rows below give T cell receptor beta chains drawn from one sample of a study of T cells in Graves' hyperthyroidism and ophthalmopathy. TCRdb processed the multiplex PCR reads anew with MiXCR; each CDR3 protein has one entry. The sample consists of 350,000 to 400,000 distinct CDR3 sequences, approximately 19% of them appearing once. Source material: blood. These receptors were taken from a woman under 30 with Graves' hyperthyroidism. CDR3s include the opening cysteine and the closing phenylalanine or tryptophan. The D gene is left open where the match is weak. Size is omitted from some rows. Given values are once, few, many or a class for expanded clones.

CDR3nt	CDR3aa	v_gene	j_gene	abundance	d_gene
TGCAGCGTTGTAGACGGGACAGGGGGAATAGGGAACACTGAAGCTTTCTTT	CSVVDGTGGIGNTEAFF	TRBV29-1	TRBJ1-1	-	TRBD1
TGTGCCAGCAGTTCAATTCCGGGACGCCGAATTCTCTATGGCTACACCTTC	CASSSIPGRRILYGYTF	TRBV6-5	TRBJ1-2	many	-
TGTGCCAGCAGGCCCGCGGTTGGCACTGAAGCTTTCTTT	CASRPAVGTEAFF	TRBV2	TRBJ1-1	many	-
TGTGCCAGCAGTGACAAGAGGAACACCGGGGAGCTGTTTTTT	CASSDKRNTGELFF	TRBV6-1	TRBJ2-2	many	-
TGCAGCGTCGGGGTGGGCTATGGCTACACCTTC	CSVGVGYGYTF	TRBV29-1	TRBJ1-2	many	-
TGTGCCAGCAGCTGGACAGGGGCGATGGATGGCTACACCTTC	CASSWTGAMDGYTF	TRBV12-3/TRBV12-4	TRBJ1-2	many	TRBD1
TGTGCCAGCGCGGACTTGCAAGAGACCCAGTACTTC	CASADLQETQYF	TRBV28	TRBJ2-5	-	-
TGTGCCAGCGGACTAGACAGGGCGTTATCTGAGACCCAGTACTTC	CASGLDRALSETQYF	TRBV7-2	TRBJ2-5	-	-
TGTGCCAGCAGGAGGGCTAGCGGGGGGGCCCCAGGGGAGCAGTACTTC	CASRRASGGAPGEQYF	TRBV6-1	TRBJ2-7	-	TRBD2
TGTGCCAGCACCTCAACGGCCGAAAACACCGGGGAGCTGTTTTTT	CASTSTAENTGELFF	TRBV6-5	TRBJ2-2	medium-sized	-
TGTGCCAGCAGTCCAGGGGATTTTAATGAAAAACTGTTTTTT	CASSPGDFNEKLFF	TRBV28	TRBJ1-4	many	-
TGTGCCAGCAGCCCCTCCAGGGCCTCCTACGAGCAGTACTTC	CASSPSRASYEQYF	TRBV11-2	TRBJ2-7	many	-
TGTGCCAGCAGTTTAAGTTCTGGCGACTATGGCTACACCTTC	CASSLSSGDYGYTF	TRBV12-3/TRBV12-4	TRBJ1-2	many	-
TGTGCCAGCAGCGGGACACCGAACACTGAAGCTTTCTTT	CASSGTPNTEAFF	TRBV7-9	TRBJ1-1	many	-
TGTGCCAGCAGCTTAGGGGGAGACATTCAGTACTTC	CASSLGGDIQYF	TRBV7-6	TRBJ2-4	many	-
TGTGCCTGGAGTGTACTCTCAGGGGCCGAGCAGTACTTC	CAWSVLSGAEQYF	TRBV30	TRBJ2-7	many	-
TGTGCCAGCAGTTTAGAGGACGGCAATCAGCCCCAGCATTTT	CASSLEDGNQPQHF	TRBV12-3/TRBV12-4	TRBJ1-5	-	-
TGTGCCAGCAGCCAAGAATTAGAGGGGGAGAACACCGGGGAGCTGTTTTTT	CASSQELEGENTGELFF	TRBV4-2	TRBJ2-2	-	-
TGCAGTGCTACTAGTCCCGTCGGCAGAACCTACGAGCAGTACTTC	CSATSPVGRTYEQYF	TRBV20-1	TRBJ2-7	-	-
TGTGCCAGCAGTGGCGTAAGGGGCCTCGACGAGCAGTACTTC	CASSGVRGLDEQYF	TRBV2	TRBJ2-7	-	-
TGCAGTGCTAGAGCTGGGGGAAGCTATGGCTACACCTTC	CSARAGGSYGYTF	TRBV20-1	TRBJ1-2	many	-
TGTGCCATCAGTGAGTCTAGGGGGGGCAAAGAGACCCAGTACTTC	CAISESRGGKETQYF	TRBV10-3	TRBJ2-5	many	-
TGTGCCAGCAGCTACGGGGACAGAACCACCGGGGAGCTGTTTTTT	CASSYGDRTTGELFF	TRBV25-1	TRBJ2-2	many	TRBD1
TGCGCCAGCAGCTTCACAGCAGGGGTGGATGGCTACACCTTC	CASSFTAGVDGYTF	TRBV5-1	TRBJ1-2	-	-
TGCAGTGCCCAAAGCTATGGCTACACCTTC	CSAQSYGYTF	TRBV20-1	TRBJ1-2	many	-
TGTGCCACCAGCAGAGCGTCAGGGTACTCCTACGAGCAGTACTTC	CATSRASGYSYEQYF	TRBV15	TRBJ2-7	-	-
TGTGCCAGCACCCAGGGACAGTCTAACTATGGCTACACCTTC	CASTQGQSNYGYTF	TRBV6-1	TRBJ1-2	many	TRBD1
TGCGCCAGCAGCCAGTGGCGGGGGGAGACCCAGTACTTC	CASSQWRGETQYF	TRBV4-1	TRBJ2-5	many	TRBD2
TGTGCCAGCAGTTTTTCAGGGACAATTGGCTACACCTTC	CASSFSGTIGYTF	TRBV27	TRBJ1-2	many	-
TGTGCCAGCAAGCGGGACACCGGTGGGGACGAGCAGTACTTC	CASKRDTGGDEQYF	TRBV6-5	TRBJ2-7	many	-
TGTGCTAGTGGTTCGGGGCTCGGAAACACCATATATTTT	CASGSGLGNTIYF	TRBV12-5	TRBJ1-3	-	-
TGTGCCAGCAGCCAAGAAGGGGGCCTCATAGGGTGGGAGCAGTACTTC	CASSQEGGLIGWEQYF	TRBV3-1	TRBJ2-7	-	TRBD1
TGTGCCAGCAGTGGAGGGAGGGGCCCATCTTCGAGAGAGCAGTACTTC	CASSGGRGPSSREQYF	TRBV6-1	TRBJ2-7	many	TRBD2
TGTGCCACCGCCAGCCAACAGGGGAGCCCATACGAGCAGTACTTC	CATASQQGSPYEQYF	TRBV2	TRBJ2-7	-	TRBD1
TGCAGTGGTTCAGGGACGGGGGCCAACGTCCTGACTTTC	CSGSGTGANVLTF	TRBV20-1	TRBJ2-6	many	-
TGCAGTGCCAGTCGTTTGGGCGGGGGTGGCTACACCTTC	CSASRLGGGGYTF	TRBV20-1	TRBJ1-2	many	-
TGTGCCAGCAGCTTTGTAGGGGTAACATATGGCTACACCTTC	CASSFVGVTYGYTF	TRBV5-6	TRBJ1-2	many	-
TGCAGCGTTCCGGCAGGCGCGGGTGAAGCTTTCTTT	CSVPAGAGEAFF	TRBV29-1	TRBJ1-1	-	-
TGTGCCATAGCAGACGGGACGGTGACCTACGAGCAGTACTTC	CAIADGTVTYEQYF	TRBV10-3	TRBJ2-7	many	-
TGTGCCAGCAGTGAGTGGATTAACACTGAAGCTTTCTTT	CASSEWINTEAFF	TRBV6-1	TRBJ1-1	-	-
TGTGCCAGCAGCTTAGTAGGTGGTTTTCGCAATCAGCCCCAGCATTTT	CASSLVGGFRNQPQHF	TRBV11-2	TRBJ1-5	many	-
TGTGCCACCAGCAGTCGGGCGGGGGGGAAATCCGGGGAGCTGTTTTTT	CATSSRAGGKSGELFF	TRBV15	TRBJ2-2	many	TRBD2
TGTGCCAGTAGTATACAACTGCGAGACACTGGGGCCAACGTCCTGACTTTC	CASSIQLRDTGANVLTF	TRBV19	TRBJ2-6	-	-
TGCGCCAGCAGTGATGGAGGGTTCGGGAACACTGAAGCTTTCTTT	CASSDGGFGNTEAFF	TRBV10-2	TRBJ1-1	many	-
TGCAGTGCTAGGCTTGGGGCTTACTACGAGCAGTACTTC	CSARLGAYYEQYF	TRBV20-1	TRBJ2-7	many	-
TGTGCCAGTTGGGACAGAGGAACGTATAGCAATCAGCCCCAGCATTTT	CASWDRGTYSNQPQHF	TRBV6-1	TRBJ1-5	many	TRBD1
TGTGCCAGCAGTACCCAGACAGGGCGGGTGGCTGAAGCTTTCTTT	CASSTQTGRVAEAFF	TRBV27	TRBJ1-1	many	TRBD1
TGTGCCAGTAGTATAGGCAGGGACTTTGAAGCTTTCTTT	CASSIGRDFEAFF	TRBV19	TRBJ1-1	-	-
TGCGCCAGCAGCCGAGACGGGCAGGGCACGCCCCAGCATTTT	CASSRDGQGTPQHF	TRBV4-1	TRBJ1-5	few	-
TGTGCCAGCAGTGAAGGGGGGGCCTACACTGAAGCTTTCTTT	CASSEGGAYTEAFF	TRBV6-1	TRBJ1-1	many	-
TGTGCCATCAGTGATCCTATAAACTACGAGCAGTACTTC	CAISDPINYEQYF	TRBV10-3	TRBJ2-7	-	-